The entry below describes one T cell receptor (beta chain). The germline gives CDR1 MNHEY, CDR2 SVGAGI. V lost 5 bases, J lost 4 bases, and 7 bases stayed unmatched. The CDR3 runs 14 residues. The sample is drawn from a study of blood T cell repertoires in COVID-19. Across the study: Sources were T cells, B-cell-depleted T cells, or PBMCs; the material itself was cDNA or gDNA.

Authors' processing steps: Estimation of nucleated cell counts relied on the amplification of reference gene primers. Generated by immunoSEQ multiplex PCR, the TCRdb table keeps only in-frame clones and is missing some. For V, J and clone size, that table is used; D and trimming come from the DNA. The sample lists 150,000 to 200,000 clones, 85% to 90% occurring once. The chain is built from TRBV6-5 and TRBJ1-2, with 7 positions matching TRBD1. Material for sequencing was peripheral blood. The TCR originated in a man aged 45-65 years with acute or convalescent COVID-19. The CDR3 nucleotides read TGTGCCAGCAGTCAGCCGGGGACAGTCTATGGCTACACCTTC. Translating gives CASSQPGTVYGYTF.